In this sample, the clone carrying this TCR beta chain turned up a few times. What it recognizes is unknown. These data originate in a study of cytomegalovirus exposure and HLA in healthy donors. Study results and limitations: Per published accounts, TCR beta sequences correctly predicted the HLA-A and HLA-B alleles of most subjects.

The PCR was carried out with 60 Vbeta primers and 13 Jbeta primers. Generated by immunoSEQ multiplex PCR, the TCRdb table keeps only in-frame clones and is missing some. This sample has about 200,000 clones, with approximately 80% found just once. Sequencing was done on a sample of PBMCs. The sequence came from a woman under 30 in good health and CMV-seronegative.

CDR3 DNA sequence: TGTGCCAGCAGCTTACAACTGAATCGGGACAATGAGCAGTTCTTC. Translated: CASSLQLNRDNEQFF. The chain recombines TRBV7-2 with TRBJ2-1; D gene uncertain. The CDR3 consists of 15 residues. CDR1 and CDR2 (germline): SGHTA, FQGNSA. The V and J ends lost 2 bases and 5 bases respectively, with 13 bases between them.